This T cell receptor beta chain originates from a study of blood T cell repertoires in COVID-19. On the study more broadly: Spain, Italy and the United States supplied samples that represented acute and convalescent COVID-19. Sources were T cells, B-cell-depleted T cells, or PBMCs; the material itself was cDNA or gDNA.

Methods used by the authors: Reference gene primer amplification gave estimated nucleated cell counts. Some clones are missing from TCRdb's copy, which holds only in-frame ones; the method was immunoSEQ multiplex PCR. V and J calls and clone size are copied from that table; D and trimming were computed from the DNA. The sample comprises 68,000 or so clones, 80% to 90% of which are singletons, and around 2.5% rests with the top ten. V was pared by 0 bases and J by 2 bases, with 3 bases between. The CDR3 consists of 12 residues. Germline CDR1 SGHRS, CDR2 YFSETQ. This receptor was taken from a man aged 45-65 years with acute or convalescent COVID-19. The chain has TRBV5-1 and TRBJ2-7, with D unclear. The sequenced material came from peripheral blood. The CDR3, as DNA: TGCGCCAGCAGCTTGGCTCCCTACGAGCAGTACTTC. Translation gives CASSLAPYEQYF.